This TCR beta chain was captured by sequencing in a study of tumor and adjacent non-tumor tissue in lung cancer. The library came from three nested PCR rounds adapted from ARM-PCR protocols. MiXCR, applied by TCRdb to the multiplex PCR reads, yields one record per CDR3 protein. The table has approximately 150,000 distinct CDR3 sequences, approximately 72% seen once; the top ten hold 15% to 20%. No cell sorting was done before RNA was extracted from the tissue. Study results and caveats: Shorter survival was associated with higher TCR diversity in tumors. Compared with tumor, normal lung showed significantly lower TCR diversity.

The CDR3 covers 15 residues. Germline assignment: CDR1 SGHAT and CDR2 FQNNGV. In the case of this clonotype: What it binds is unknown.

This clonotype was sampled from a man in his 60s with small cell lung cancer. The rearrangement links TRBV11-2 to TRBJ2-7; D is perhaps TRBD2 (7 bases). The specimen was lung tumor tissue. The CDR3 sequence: CDNSLTRGAGSEQYF. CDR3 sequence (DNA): TGTGACAACAGCTTAACACGGGGGGCAGGTAGCGAGCAGTACTTC.